A selection of T cell receptor beta chains follows, all from one sample in a study of cytomegalovirus exposure and HLA in healthy donors. The table came from immunoSEQ multiplex PCR; TCRdb's copy has only in-frame clones and leaves some out. The sample includes about 140,000 clones, 70% to 85% seen only once; the top ten take around 1.5%. The sequencing sample was made of PBMCs. Source of these receptors: a man between 25 and 39 years old in good health and CMV-seropositive. The CDR3 runs from the conserved cysteine through the conserved F or W. A D gene is named only where the DNA matches it firmly. Rows may omit the clone size; those that give it use once, few, many or a size class.

TRBJ2-3,18,TRBD2,.,TRBV14,TGTGCCAGCAGCCCCCACTACGGTGTAAGCGGGGGGGCAGATACGCAGTATTTT,CASSPHYGVSGGADTQYF
TRBJ1-1,16,.,.,TRBV21-1,TGTGCCAGCAGCAAAGGGGTCCGGGTCTCGGACACTGAAGCTTTCTTT,CASSKGVRVSDTEAFF
TRBJ2-3,11,.,once,TRBV28,TGTGCCAGCACTAGTACAGATACGCAGTATTTT,CASTSTDTQYF
TRBJ1-1,12,.,once,TRBV19,TGTGCCAGTAGTATGACACCGGGGGAAGCTTTCTTT,CASSMTPGEAFF
TRBJ1-1,12,TRBD1,.,TRBV29-1,TGCAGCGTCCAGGGGGCGAGAACTGAAGCTTTCTTT,CSVQGARTEAFF
TRBJ1-6,16,.,.,TRBV6-5,TGTGCCAGCAGTTACTCGTCCGGGGGTCTAGTTTCACCCCTCCACTTT,CASSYSSGGLVSPLHF
TRBJ1-6,18,TRBD1,.,TRBV9,TGTGCCAGCAGCCCTCGGACAGGGACTTACTCCTATAATTCACCCCTCCACTTT,CASSPRTGTYSYNSPLHF
TRBJ1-5,13,.,.,TRBV18,TGTGCCAGCTCAGAACTAAGCAATCAGCCCCAGCATTTT,CASSELSNQPQHF
TRBJ2-7,13,.,.,TRBV6-5,TGTGCCAGCAAATTGGGCCCAACCTACGAGCAGTACTTC,CASKLGPTYEQYF
TRBJ2-1,14,TRBD2,.,TRBV19,TGTGCCAGTAGTTCCGCGGGACTAACGAATGAGCAGTTCTTC,CASSSAGLTNEQFF
TRBJ2-1,15,.,.,TRBV19,TGTGCCAGTAGTTCCCGGGACAATTCCTACAATGAGCAGTTCTTC,CASSSRDNSYNEQFF
TRBJ2-5,12,TRBD1,.,TRBV10-1,TGCGCCAGCAGTGAGGGACAGGGCCAGAAGTACTTC,CASSEGQGQKYF
TRBJ2-5,15,TRBD1,.,TRBV18,TGTGCCAGCTCACCCCGACAGGGGGGGGAAGAGACCCAGTACTTC,CASSPRQGGEETQYF
TRBJ2-1,16,TRBD2,.,TRBV5-6,TGTGCCAGCAGGCCCGGACCGGGAGCGGGAGAAAATGAGCAGTTCTTC,CASRPGPGAGENEQFF
TRBJ2-3,17,TRBD1,.,TRBV18,TGTGCCAGCTCACGAATTTTGCCGGGACAGGGGACAGATACGCAGTATTTT,CASSRILPGQGTDTQYF
TRBJ2-2,16,TRBD2,.,TRBV7-6,TGTGCCAGCAGCCCGGGACTAGCGGGAGATACCGGGGAGCTGTTTTTT,CASSPGLAGDTGELFF
TRBJ2-1,15,.,few,TRBV6-5,TGTGCCAGCGGTTCCAGGGGAGCGGGAAGAAATGAGCAGTTCTTC,CASGSRGAGRNEQFF
TRBJ2-5,14,TRBD2,.,TRBV7-9,TGTGCCAGCAGCTTAGGGGGGGGGACGGAGACCCAGTACTTC,CASSLGGGTETQYF
TRBJ2-7,14,.,few,TRBV19,TGTGCCAGTAGTACACAGGGGAGGACCTACGAGCAGTACTTC,CASSTQGRTYEQYF
TRBJ2-2,17,TRBD2,.,TRBV4-1,TGCGCCAGCAGCCAAACTAGCGGGGGGGCGGTCACCGGGGAGCTGTTTTTT,CASSQTSGGAVTGELFF
TRBJ2-1,12,.,.,TRBV28,TGTGCCAGCAGTTTTGTAGAGTTTGAGCAGTTCTTC,CASSFVEFEQFF
TRBJ1-3,12,.,.,TRBV28,TGTGCCAGCAGTTTGGGGCCCGACACCATATATTTT,CASSLGPDTIYF
TRBJ1-6,15,.,.,TRBV7-8,TGTGCCAGCAGCTTACAGGGGATTAGTAATTCACCCCTCCACTTT,CASSLQGISNSPLHF
TRBJ2-7,14,.,.,TRBV27,TGTGCCAGCAGCGGTTCGCGGACACTTTACGAGCAGTACTTC,CASSGSRTLYEQYF
TRBJ1-4,15,.,.,TRBV2,TGTGCCAGCAGTTTTCCGACAGACGCCCAAGGAAAACTGTTTTTT,CASSFPTDAQGKLFF
TRBJ2-1,16,.,.,TRBV7-8,TGTGCCAGCAGCTTAAGGCGGCAGGGGACCTACAATGAGCAGTTCTTC,CASSLRRQGTYNEQFF
TRBJ1-3,15,.,few,TRBV6-5,TGTGCCAGCAGCCTCTGGGCCAAGCCTGGAAACACCATATATTTT,CASSLWAKPGNTIYF
TRBJ2-2,15,TRBD2,.,TRBV19,TGTGCCAGTAGTACCCCGGCTAGCGGTCGCGGGGAGCTGTTTTTT,CASSTPASGRGELFF
TRBJ1-2,16,TRBD1,few,TRBV14,TGTGCCAGCAGCGCTTCAAGGACAGGGAAAGACTATGGCTACACCTTC,CASSASRTGKDYGYTF
TRBJ2-7,16,TRBD2,.,TRBV7-2,TGTGCCAGCAGCTTAGCGTCTAGCGGGGGGGTTTACGAGCAGTACTTC,CASSLASSGGVYEQYF
TRBJ1-2,15,.,.,TRBV4-2,TGTGCCAGCAGCCAAGATTGGAGGGGCGTCTATGGCTACACCTTC,CASSQDWRGVYGYTF
TRBJ1-2,12,TRBD1,.,TRBV6-5,TGTGCCAGCAGGACAGGGAACTATGGCTACACCTTC,CASRTGNYGYTF
TRBJ1-2,14,.,.,TRBV28,TGTGCCAGCAGTTTACTGCAGGGGCGTCGTGGCTACACCTTC,CASSLLQGRRGYTF
TRBJ2-5,13,.,.,TRBV5-8,TGTGCCAGCAGCTTGGGCCTGGCAGAGACCCAGTACTTC,CASSLGLAETQYF
TRBJ2-5,14,.,.,TRBV2,TGTGCCAGCAGTGAACGGGGAGACCAAGAGACCCAGTACTTC,CASSERGDQETQYF
TRBJ2-2,14,.,.,TRBV6-6,TGTGCCAGCAGTTTTTTATTGAACACCGGGGAGCTGTTTTTT,CASSFLLNTGELFF
TRBJ2-1,13,TRBD1,.,TRBV7-7,TGTGCCAGCAGCTCGGACAGGTTCAATGAGCAGTTCTTC,CASSSDRFNEQFF
TRBJ1-2,15,.,.,TRBV19,TGTGCCAGTAGTCTTCTCGCGACAGGAGGATATGGCTACACCTTC,CASSLLATGGYGYTF